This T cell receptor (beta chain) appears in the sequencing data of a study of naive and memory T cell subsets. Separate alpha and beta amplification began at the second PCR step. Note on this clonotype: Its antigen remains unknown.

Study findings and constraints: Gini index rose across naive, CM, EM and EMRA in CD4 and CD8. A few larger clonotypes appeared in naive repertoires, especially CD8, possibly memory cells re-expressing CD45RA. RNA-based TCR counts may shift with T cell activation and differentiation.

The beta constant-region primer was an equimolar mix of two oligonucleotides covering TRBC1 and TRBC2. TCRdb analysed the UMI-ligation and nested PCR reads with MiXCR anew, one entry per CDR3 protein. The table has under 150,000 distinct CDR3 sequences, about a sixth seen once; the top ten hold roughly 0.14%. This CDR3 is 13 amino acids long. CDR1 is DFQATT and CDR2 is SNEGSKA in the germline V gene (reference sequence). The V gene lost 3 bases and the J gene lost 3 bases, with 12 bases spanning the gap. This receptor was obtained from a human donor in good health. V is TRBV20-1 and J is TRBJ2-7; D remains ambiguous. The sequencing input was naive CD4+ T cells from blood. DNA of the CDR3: TGCAGTGCTAGCCAGATGAGAGGCTACGAGCAGTACTTC. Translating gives CSASQMRGYEQYF.